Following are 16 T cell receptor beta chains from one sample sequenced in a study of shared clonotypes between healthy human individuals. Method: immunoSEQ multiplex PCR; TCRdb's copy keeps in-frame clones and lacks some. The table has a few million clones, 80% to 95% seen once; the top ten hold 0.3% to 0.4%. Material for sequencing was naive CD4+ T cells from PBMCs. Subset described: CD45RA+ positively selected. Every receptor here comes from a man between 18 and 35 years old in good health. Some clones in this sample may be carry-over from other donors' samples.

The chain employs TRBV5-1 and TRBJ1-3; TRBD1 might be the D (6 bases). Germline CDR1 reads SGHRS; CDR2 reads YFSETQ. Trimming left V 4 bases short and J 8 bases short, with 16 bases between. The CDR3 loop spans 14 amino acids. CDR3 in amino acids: CASSLGDTVDTIYF. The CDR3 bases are TGCGCCAGCAGCCTGGGGGACACGGTTGACACCATATATTTT. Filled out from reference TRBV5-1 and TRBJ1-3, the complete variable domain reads KAGVTQTPRYLIKTRGQQVTLSCSPISGHRSVSWYQQTPGQGLQFLFEYFSETQRNKGNFPGRFSGRQFSNSRSEMNVSTLELGDSALYLCASSLGDTVDTIYFGEGSWLTVV.

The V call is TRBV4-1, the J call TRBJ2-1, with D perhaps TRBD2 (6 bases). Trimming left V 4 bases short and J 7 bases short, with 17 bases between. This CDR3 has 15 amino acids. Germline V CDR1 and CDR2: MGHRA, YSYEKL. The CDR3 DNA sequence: TGCGCCAGCAGCCCCCGAGGGCAGGGAGGAAATGAGCAGTTCTTC. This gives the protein CASSPRGQGGNEQFF.

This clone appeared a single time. DNA for the CDR3: TGTGCCAGCTCACCTCCGGGACAGGGAGAATGGGGCTACACCTTC. Translated: CASSPPGQGEWGYTF. The rearrangement links TRBV18 to TRBJ1-2; 9 nucleotides agree with TRBD1. The CDR3 sequence is 15 residues long. Germline V CDR1 and CDR2: KGHSH, LQKENI. V was pared by 3 bases and J by 8 bases, with 10 bases of the junction left unmatched.

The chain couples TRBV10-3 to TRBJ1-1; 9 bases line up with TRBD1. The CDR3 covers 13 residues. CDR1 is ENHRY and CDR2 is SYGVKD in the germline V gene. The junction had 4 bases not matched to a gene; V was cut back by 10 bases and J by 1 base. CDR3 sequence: CASRDRENTEAFF. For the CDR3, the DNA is TGTGCCAGCCGGGACAGGGAGAACACTGAAGCTTTCTTT.

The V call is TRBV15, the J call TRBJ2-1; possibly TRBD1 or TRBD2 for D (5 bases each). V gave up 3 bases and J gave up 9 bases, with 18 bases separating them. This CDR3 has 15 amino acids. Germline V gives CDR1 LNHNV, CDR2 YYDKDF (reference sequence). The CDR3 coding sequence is TGTGCCACCAGCAGCCAGGGCGCAACCCGGGGTGAGCAGTTCTTC. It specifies CATSSQGATRGEQFF.

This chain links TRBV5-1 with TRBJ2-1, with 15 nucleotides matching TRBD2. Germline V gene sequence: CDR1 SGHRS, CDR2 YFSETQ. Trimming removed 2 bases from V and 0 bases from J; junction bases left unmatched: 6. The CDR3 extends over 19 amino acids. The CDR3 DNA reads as TGCGCCAGCAGCTTACCGGGACTAGCGGGAGGTAGCTCCTACAATGAGCAGTTCTTC. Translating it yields CASSLPGLAGGSSYNEQFF.

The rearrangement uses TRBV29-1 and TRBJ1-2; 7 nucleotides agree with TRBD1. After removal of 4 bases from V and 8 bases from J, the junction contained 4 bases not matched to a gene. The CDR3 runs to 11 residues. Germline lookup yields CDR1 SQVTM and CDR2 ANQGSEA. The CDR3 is CSVAAGGGYTF. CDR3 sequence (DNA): TGCAGCGTTGCAGCAGGGGGAGGCTACACCTTC.

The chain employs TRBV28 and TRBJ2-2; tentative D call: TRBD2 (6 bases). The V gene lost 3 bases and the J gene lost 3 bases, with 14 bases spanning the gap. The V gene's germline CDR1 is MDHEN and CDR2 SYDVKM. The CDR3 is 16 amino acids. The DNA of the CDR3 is TGTGCCAGCAGTTTCCTGGGTAGCGGATACACCGGGGAGCTGTTTTTT. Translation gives CASSFLGSGYTGELFF.

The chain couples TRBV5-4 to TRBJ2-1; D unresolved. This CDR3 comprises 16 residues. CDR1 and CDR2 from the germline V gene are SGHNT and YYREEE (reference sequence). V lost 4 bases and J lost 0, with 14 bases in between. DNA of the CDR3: TGTGCCAGCAGCCCGGAAAGGGTCCTCTCCTACAATGAGCAGTTCTTC. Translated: CASSPERVLSYNEQFF.

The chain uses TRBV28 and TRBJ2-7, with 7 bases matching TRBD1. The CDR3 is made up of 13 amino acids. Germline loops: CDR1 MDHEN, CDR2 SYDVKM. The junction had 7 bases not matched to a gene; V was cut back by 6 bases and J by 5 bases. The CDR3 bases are TGTGCCAGCAGACCACAGGGGTCTCACGAGCAGTACTTC. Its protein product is CASRPQGSHEQYF.

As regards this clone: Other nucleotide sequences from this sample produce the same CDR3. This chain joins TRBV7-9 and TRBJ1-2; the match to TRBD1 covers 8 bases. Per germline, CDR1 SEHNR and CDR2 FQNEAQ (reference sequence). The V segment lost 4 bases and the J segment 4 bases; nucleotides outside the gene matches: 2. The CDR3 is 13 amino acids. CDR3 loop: CASSSGQAYGYTF. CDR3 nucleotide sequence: TGTGCCAGCAGCTCGGGACAGGCCTATGGCTACACCTTC.

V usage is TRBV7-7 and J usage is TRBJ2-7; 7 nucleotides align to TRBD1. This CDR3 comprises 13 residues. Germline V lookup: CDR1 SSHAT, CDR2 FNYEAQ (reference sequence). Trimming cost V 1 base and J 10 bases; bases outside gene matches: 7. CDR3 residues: CASSLVEGQSQYF. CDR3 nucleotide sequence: TGTGCCAGCAGCTTAGTAGAGGGACAGAGTCAGTACTTC. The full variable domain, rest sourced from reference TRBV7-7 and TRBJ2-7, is GAGVSQSPRYKVTKRGQDVTLRCDPISSHATLYWYQQALGQGPEFLTYFNYEAQPDKSGLPSDRFSAERPEGSISTLTIQRTEQRDSAMYRCASSLVEGQSQYFGPGTRLTVT.

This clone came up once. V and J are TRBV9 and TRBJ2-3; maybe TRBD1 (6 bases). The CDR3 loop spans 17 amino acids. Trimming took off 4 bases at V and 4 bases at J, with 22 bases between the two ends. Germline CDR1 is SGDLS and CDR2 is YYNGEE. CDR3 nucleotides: TGTGCCAGCAGCCTAGGGATGAGGCAGGGGAAATCAGATACGCAGTATTTT. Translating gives CASSLGMRQGKSDTQYF.

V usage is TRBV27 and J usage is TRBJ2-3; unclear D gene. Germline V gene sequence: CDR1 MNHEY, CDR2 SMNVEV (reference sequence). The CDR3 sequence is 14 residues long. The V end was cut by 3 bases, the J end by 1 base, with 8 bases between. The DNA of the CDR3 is TGTGCCAGCAGTTTGAATGGCGGCACAGATACGCAGTATTTT. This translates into CASSLNGGTDTQYF.

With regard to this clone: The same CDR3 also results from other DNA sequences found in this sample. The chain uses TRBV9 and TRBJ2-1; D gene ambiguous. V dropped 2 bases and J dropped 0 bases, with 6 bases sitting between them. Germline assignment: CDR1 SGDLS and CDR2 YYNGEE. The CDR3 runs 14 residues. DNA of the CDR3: TGTGCCAGCAGCGTGTCCAGCTCCTACAATGAGCAGTTCTTC. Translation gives CASSVSSSYNEQFF.

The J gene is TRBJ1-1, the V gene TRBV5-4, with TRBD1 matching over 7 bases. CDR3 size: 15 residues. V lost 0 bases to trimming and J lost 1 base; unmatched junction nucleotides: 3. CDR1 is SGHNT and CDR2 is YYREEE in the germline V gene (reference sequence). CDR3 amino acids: CASSLGQGSNTEAFF. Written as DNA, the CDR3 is TGTGCCAGCAGCTTGGGACAGGGATCGAACACTGAAGCTTTCTTT.